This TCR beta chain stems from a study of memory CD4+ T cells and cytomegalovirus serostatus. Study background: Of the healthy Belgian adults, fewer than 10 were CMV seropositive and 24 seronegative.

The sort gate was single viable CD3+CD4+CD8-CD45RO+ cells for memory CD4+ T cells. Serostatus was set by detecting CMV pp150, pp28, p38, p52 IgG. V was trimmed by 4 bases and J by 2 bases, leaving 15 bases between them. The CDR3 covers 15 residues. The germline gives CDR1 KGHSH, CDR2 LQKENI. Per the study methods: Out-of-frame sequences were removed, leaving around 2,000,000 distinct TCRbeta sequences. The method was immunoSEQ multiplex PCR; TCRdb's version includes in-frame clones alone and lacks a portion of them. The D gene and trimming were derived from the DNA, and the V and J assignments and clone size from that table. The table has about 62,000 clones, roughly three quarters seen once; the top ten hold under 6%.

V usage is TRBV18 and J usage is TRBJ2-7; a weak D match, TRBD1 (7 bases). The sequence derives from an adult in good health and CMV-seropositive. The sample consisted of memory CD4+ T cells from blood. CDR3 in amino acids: CASSLGGDRAYEQYF. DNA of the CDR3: TGTGCCAGCTCACTGGGAGGAGACAGGGCCTACGAGCAGTACTTC.